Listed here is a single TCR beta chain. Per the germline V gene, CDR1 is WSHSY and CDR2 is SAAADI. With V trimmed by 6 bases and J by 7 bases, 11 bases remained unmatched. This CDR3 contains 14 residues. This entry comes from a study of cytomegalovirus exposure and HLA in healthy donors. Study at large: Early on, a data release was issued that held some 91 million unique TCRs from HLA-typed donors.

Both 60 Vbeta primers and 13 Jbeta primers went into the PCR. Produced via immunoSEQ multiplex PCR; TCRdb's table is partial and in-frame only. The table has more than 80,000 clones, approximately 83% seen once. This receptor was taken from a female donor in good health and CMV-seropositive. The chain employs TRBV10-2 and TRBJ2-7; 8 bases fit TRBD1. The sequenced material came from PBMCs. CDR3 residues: CASSPTGEFSEQYF. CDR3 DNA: TGCGCCAGCAGCCCGACAGGGGAGTTTAGTGAGCAGTACTTC.